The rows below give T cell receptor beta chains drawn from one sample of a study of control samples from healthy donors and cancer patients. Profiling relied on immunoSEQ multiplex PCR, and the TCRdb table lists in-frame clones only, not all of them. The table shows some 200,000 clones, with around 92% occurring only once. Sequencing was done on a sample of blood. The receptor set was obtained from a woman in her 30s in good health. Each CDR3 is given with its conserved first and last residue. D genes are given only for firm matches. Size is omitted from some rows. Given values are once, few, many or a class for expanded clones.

CASSRTRNYEQYF TGTGCCAGCAGCCGAACTAGGAACTACGAGCAGTACTTC TRBV7-9 - - TRBJ2-7
CASSLSRGENTEAFF TGTGCCAGCAGTTTATCCAGGGGGGAAAACACTGAAGCTTTCTTT TRBV27 TRBD1 once TRBJ1-1
CATSERESDTQYF TGTGCCACCAGTGAACGGGAGTCAGATACGCAGTATTTT TRBV24-1 - once TRBJ2-3
CASSPTMNTEAFF TGTGCCAGCTCACCGACTATGAACACTGAAGCTTTCTTT TRBV18 - few TRBJ1-1
CASSMGDTEAFF TGTGCCAGTAGTATGGGGGACACTGAAGCTTTCTTT TRBV19 - - TRBJ1-1
CASSPGTGGDTQYF TGTGCCAGCTCACCAGGGACAGGGGGAGATACGCAGTATTTT TRBV18 TRBD1 - TRBJ2-3
CASSDRASPLHF TGTGCCAGCAGCGACAGGGCTTCACCCCTCCACTTT TRBV11-3 TRBD1 - TRBJ1-6
CASSPDGANYGYTF TGCGCCAGCAGCCCCGACGGAGCTAACTATGGCTACACCTTC TRBV4-1 - once TRBJ1-2
CASSFSGGATGELFF TGTGCCAGCAGCTTTAGCGGGGGGGCCACCGGGGAGCTGTTTTTT TRBV5-4 TRBD2 - TRBJ2-2
CASSLGESEAFF TGTGCCAGCAGCCTTGGGGAGTCTGAAGCTTTCTTT TRBV3-1/TRBV3-2 - once TRBJ1-1
CASSDSSLAGDHNEQFF TGTGCCAGCAGTGACTCGAGTTTAGCGGGAGACCACAATGAGCAGTTCTTC TRBV6-4 TRBD2 - TRBJ2-1
CASSPGLGETQYF TGTGCCAGCTCCCCGGGCCTCGGGGAGACCCAGTACTTC TRBV18 - - TRBJ2-5